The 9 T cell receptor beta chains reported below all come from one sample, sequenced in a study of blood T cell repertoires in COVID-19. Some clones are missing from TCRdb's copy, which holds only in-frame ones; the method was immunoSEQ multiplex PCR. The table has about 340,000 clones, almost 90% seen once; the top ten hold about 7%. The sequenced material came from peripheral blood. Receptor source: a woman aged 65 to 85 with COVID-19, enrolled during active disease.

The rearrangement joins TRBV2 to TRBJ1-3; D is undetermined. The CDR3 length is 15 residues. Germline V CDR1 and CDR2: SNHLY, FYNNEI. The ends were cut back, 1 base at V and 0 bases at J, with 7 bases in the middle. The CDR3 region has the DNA TGTGCCAGCAGTGAAGTAGCTTTCTCTGGAAACACCATATATTTT. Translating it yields CASSEVAFSGNTIYF.

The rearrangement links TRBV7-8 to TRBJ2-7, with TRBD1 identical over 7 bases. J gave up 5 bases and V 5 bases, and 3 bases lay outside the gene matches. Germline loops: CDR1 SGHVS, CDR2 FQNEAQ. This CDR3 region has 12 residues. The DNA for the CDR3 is TGTGCCAGCAGCCGGGACAGAAACGAGCAGTACTTC. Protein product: CASSRDRNEQYF. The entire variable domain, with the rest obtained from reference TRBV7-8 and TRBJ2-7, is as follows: GAGVSQSPRYKVAKRGQDVALRCDPISGHVSLFWYQQALGQGPEFLTYFQNEAQLDKSGLPSDRFFAERPEGSVSTLKIQRTQQEDSAVYLCASSRDRNEQYFGPGTRLTVT.

The CDR3 bases are TGCGCCAGCAGCCAATTGCCGGGGGGGCCGGATGAGCAGTTCTTC. Encoded protein: CASSQLPGGPDEQFF. The chain combines TRBV4-3 with TRBJ2-1, with TRBD2 matching 8 bases. Unmatched junction bases numbered 8, after V lost 2 bases and J lost 8 bases. CDR1 and CDR2 (germline): LGHNA, YSLEER. CDR3 length: 15 amino acids.

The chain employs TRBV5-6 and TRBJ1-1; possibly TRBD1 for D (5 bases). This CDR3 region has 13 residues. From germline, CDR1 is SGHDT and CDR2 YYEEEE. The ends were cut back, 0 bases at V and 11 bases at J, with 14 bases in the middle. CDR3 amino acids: CASSLEVYRMAFF. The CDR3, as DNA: TGTGCCAGCAGCTTGGAAGTGTACAGGATGGCTTTCTTT.

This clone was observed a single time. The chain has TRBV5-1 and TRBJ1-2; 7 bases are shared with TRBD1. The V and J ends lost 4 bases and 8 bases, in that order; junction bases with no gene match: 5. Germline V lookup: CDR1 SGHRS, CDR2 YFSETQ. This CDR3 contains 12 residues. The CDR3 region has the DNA TGCGCCAGCAGCGAGGGGGCTGAGGGCTACACCTTC. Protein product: CASSEGAEGYTF.

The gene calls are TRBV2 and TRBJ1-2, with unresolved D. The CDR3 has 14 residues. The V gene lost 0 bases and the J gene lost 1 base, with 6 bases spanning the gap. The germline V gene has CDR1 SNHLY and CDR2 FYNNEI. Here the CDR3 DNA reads TGTGCCAGCAGTGAAGCGAGGAATAACTATGGCTACACCTTC. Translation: CASSEARNNYGYTF.

The DNA for the CDR3 is TGTGCCAGCACCACACTAGCGGGGGGGATCTACCAAGAGACCCAGTACTTC. This sequence encodes CASTTLAGGIYQETQYF. The chain has TRBV28 and TRBJ2-5; 13 bases are shared with TRBD2. The ends lost 7 bases at V and 0 bases at J; junction bases unmatched: 8. CDR1 and CDR2 from the germline V gene are MDHEN and SYDVKM. This CDR3 spans 17 amino acids.

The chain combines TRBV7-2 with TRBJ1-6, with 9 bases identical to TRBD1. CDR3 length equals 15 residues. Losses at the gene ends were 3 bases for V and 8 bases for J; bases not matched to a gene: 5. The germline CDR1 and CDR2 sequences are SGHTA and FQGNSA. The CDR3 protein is CASSFAGTGHSPLHF. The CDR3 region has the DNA TGTGCCAGCAGCTTCGCCGGGACAGGGCATTCACCCCTCCACTTT.

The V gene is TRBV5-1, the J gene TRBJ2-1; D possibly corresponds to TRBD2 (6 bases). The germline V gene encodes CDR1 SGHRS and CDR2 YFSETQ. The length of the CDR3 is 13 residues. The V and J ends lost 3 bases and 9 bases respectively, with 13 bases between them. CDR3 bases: TGCGCCAGCAGCTCCTCGGGGGAATCTGAGCAGTTCTTC. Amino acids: CASSSSGESEQFF.